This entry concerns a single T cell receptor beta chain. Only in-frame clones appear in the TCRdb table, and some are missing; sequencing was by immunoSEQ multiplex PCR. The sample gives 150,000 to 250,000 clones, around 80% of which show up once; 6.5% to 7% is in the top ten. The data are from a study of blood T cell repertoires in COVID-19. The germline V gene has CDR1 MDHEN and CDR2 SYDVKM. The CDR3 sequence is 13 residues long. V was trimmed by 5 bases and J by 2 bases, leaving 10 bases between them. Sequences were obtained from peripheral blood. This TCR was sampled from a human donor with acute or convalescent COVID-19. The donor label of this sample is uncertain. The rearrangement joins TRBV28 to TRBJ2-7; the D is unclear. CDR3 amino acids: CASSRSITYEQYF. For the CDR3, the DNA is TGTGCCAGCAGTCGTAGCATAACCTACGAGCAGTACTTC.